A single sample is the source of the 16 T cell receptor beta chains below, sequenced in a study of T cells expressing NK-cell markers. With the 5' RACE reads reprocessed, TCRdb shows one record per CDR3 protein and no DNA. This sample's clone table lists under 500,000 distinct CDR3 sequences. The source material was blood T cells: a sorted CD56 or NKG2C T cell subset, CD4+ or CD8+ T cells, or bulk PBMC T cells (not recorded which). The receptor set was obtained from a woman between 18 and 70 years old in good health.

The chain links TRBV19 to TRBJ2-3; TCRdb outputs TRBD1, but without DNA this stays unchecked. Germline V CDR1 and CDR2: LNHDA, SQIVND (reference sequence). The CDR3 has 14 amino acids. The CDR3 region is CASSSLAPTDTQYF. Full variable domain (missing parts from reference TRBV19 and TRBJ2-3): DGGITQSPKYLFRKEGQNVTLSCEQNLNHDAMYWYRQDPGQGLRLIYYSQIVNDFQKGDIAEGYSVSREKKESFPLTVTSAQKNPTAFYLCASSSLAPTDTQYFGPGTRLTVL.

The gene calls are TRBV9 and TRBJ2-6. The V gene's germline CDR1 is SGDLS and CDR2 YYNGEE. The length of the CDR3 is 14 residues. CDR3 amino acids: CASTVNSGANVLTF.

This chain links TRBV20-1 with TRBJ1-5; TCRdb reports TRBD1, a call that lacks DNA to check it against. This CDR3 has 16 residues. The V gene's germline CDR1 is DFQATT and CDR2 SNEGSKA (reference sequence). CDR3 amino acids: CSARKGIGGSNQPQHF.

The rearrangement links TRBV29-1 to TRBJ2-1; TCRdb proposes TRBD2, but this gene call is untestable without DNA. Germline V lookup: CDR1 SQVTM, CDR2 ANQGSEA. The length of the CDR3 is 14 residues. The CDR3 loop is CSVETSGRVHEQFF.

CDR3 loop: CASSPVRVISYNEQFF. The chain is built from TRBV5-1 and TRBJ2-1; no DNA is available, so the TRBD1 call from TCRdb remains unchecked. This CDR3 is built from 16 residues. CDR1 and CDR2 (germline): SGHRS, YFSETQ.

The chain uses TRBV15 and TRBJ2-6. The CDR3 totals 16 residues. Germline CDR1 LNHNV, CDR2 YYDKDF (reference sequence). CDR3: CATSREGATGANVLTF.

The V call is TRBV20-1, the J call TRBJ1-1. The CDR3 totals 14 residues. Germline-derived CDR1 and CDR2 are DFQATT and SNEGSKA (reference sequence). CDR3 amino acids: CSARDFGDGTEAFF.

The chain joins TRBV5-1 to TRBJ2-7. This CDR3 spans 14 amino acids. CDR1 and CDR2 from the germline V gene are SGHRS and YFSETQ. The CDR3: CASSLGGGPDEQYF.

This chain connects TRBV6-2 or TRBV6-3 to TRBJ1-4; TCRdb calls TRBD1, which cannot be checked without DNA. The CDR3 runs to 14 residues. The germline V gene encodes CDR1 MNHEY and CDR2 SVGEGT. CDR3: CASSSQGIGEKLFF.

The chain carries TRBV2 and TRBJ1-5. Germline CDR1 SNHLY, CDR2 FYNNEI. The CDR3 is made up of 14 amino acids. The CDR3 spells CASSVGAKGQPQHF. The entire variable domain, with the rest obtained from reference TRBV2 and TRBJ1-5, is as follows: EPEVTQTPSHQVTQMGQEVILRCVPISNHLYFYWYRQILGQKVEFLVSFYNNEISEKSEIFDDQFSVERPDGSNFTLKIRSTKLEDSAMYFCASSVGAKGQPQHFGDGTRLSIL.

The CDR3 here is CASSDPGQGGETQYF. The chain carries TRBV12-3 or TRBV12-4 and TRBJ2-5; the TRBD1 assignment by TCRdb is unverifiable without DNA. The CDR3 loop spans 15 amino acids.

The chain couples TRBV20-1 to TRBJ1-2. The CDR3 length is 12 residues. From germline, CDR1 is DFQATT and CDR2 SNEGSKA (reference sequence). CDR3: CSALDEVVGYTF.

CDR3 in amino acids: CSASAGSPSYEQYF. J is TRBJ2-7 and V is TRBV20-1; no DNA is available, so the TRBD1 call from TCRdb remains unchecked. The CDR3 contains 14 residues. The V gene's germline CDR1 is DFQATT and CDR2 SNEGSKA (reference sequence).

The genes are TRBV30 and TRBJ2-5. Germline CDR1 GTSNPN, CDR2 SVGIG (reference sequence). This CDR3 region has 11 residues. CDR3 sequence reads: CAYGPEETQYF.

The gene calls are TRBV6-6 and TRBJ1-5. CDR3 length: 12 residues. The V gene's germline CDR1 is MNHNY and CDR2 SVGAGI (reference sequence). CDR3 sequence reads: CASSYEFWPQHF.

The chain recombines TRBV14 with TRBJ2-1. CDR1 and CDR2 from the germline V gene are SGHDN and FVKESK. The CDR3 runs to 14 residues. The chain's CDR3 is CASSQFGAHNEQFF. The full variable domain, in which reference TRBV14 and TRBJ2-1 provide the parts outside the CDR3, is EAGVTQFPSHSVIEKGQTVTLRCDPISGHDNLYWYRRVMGKEIKFLLHFVKESKQDESGMPNNRFLAERTGGTYSTLKVQPAELEDSGVYFCASSQFGAHNEQFFGPGTRLTVL.